Following are 14 T cell receptor beta chains from one sample sequenced in a study of T cell changes during pregnancy in multiple sclerosis. The assay was immunoSEQ multiplex PCR, and TCRdb's table has in-frame clones only and misses some. Here the sample spans about 68,000 clones, about 90% being singletons. Specimen: peripheral blood, collected in the second trimester of pregnancy. These receptors all come from a female donor in good health, enrolled as a control in a pregnancy study.

The V and J genes are TRBV19 and TRBJ1-2; D not resolved. The CDR3 covers 15 residues. Looked up from germline, CDR1 is LNHDA and CDR2 is SQIVND (reference sequence). V was trimmed by 2 bases and J by 6 bases, leaving 16 bases between them. The chain's CDR3 is CASSIRARPGDGYTF. DNA of the CDR3: TGTGCCAGTAGTATACGTGCGCGTCCCGGTGATGGCTACACCTTC.

Here the CDR3 reads CASSLGGKSTDTQYF. DNA of the CDR3: TGCGCCAGCAGCTTGGGAGGGAAAAGCACAGATACGCAGTATTTT. This chain links TRBV5-1 with TRBJ2-3, with D tentatively TRBD2 (5 bases). Germline CDR1 reads SGHRS; CDR2 reads YFSETQ. V dropped 0 bases and J dropped 0 bases, with 8 bases sitting between them. This CDR3 is 15 amino acids long.

The V call is TRBV7-6, the J call TRBJ2-1; 11 bases are shared with TRBD2. CDR1 and CDR2 (germline): SGHVS, FNYEAQ. CDR3 length equals 16 residues. J was trimmed by 8 bases and V by 1 base; bases with no gene match: 7. The CDR3 is CASSLGVSGRVDEQFF. For the CDR3, the DNA is TGTGCCAGCAGCTTAGGGGTTAGCGGGAGGGTCGATGAGCAGTTCTTC. Drawing the rest from reference TRBV7-6 and TRBJ2-1, the complete variable domain is GAGVSQSPRYKVTKRGQDVALRCDPISGHVSLYWYRQALGQGPEFLTYFNYEAQQDKSGLPNDRFSAERPEGSISTLTIQRTEQRDSAMYRCASSLGVSGRVDEQFFGPGTRLTVL.

The chain combines TRBV6-1 with TRBJ2-5; 10 nucleotides align to TRBD2. The trim removed 0 bases at V and 1 base at J, leaving 5 bases unmatched. The CDR3 is 17 amino acids. In germline, CDR1 is MNHNS, CDR2 SASEGT. The CDR3, as DNA: TGTGCCAGCAGTGAAGCGGGGCTAGCGGGGGCCCAAGAGACCCAGTACTTC. This sequence encodes CASSEAGLAGAQETQYF.

The chain's CDR3 is CASSLAQGLREQFF. The CDR3 DNA is TGCGCCAGCAGCTTGGCTCAGGGCCTGAGGGAGCAGTTCTTC. The chain links TRBV5-1 to TRBJ2-1; a possible D gene is TRBD1 (5 bases). CDR1 and CDR2 (germline): SGHRS, YFSETQ. The CDR3 consists of 14 residues. Trimming stripped 0 bases from V and 10 bases from J, with 14 bases between.

The genes are TRBV6-1 and TRBJ2-1; 10 nucleotides agree with TRBD2. Germline CDR1 and CDR2: MNHNS and SASEGT. The CDR3 consists of 16 residues. Trimming at V came to 2 bases and at J to 7 bases, leaving 8 bases not matched to a gene. For the CDR3, the DNA is TGTGCCAGCAGTGAATTAGGAGCGGGAGGGCGAAATGAGCAGTTCTTC. As protein: CASSELGAGGRNEQFF.

V usage is TRBV28 and J usage is TRBJ2-7; D unresolved. In germline, CDR1 is MDHEN, CDR2 SYDVKM. Trimming stripped 3 bases from V and 5 bases from J, with 8 bases between. The CDR3 sequence is 12 residues long. CDR3 bases: TGTGCCAGCAGTTTTGGCGAGGACGAGCAGTACTTC. It codes for CASSFGEDEQYF.

The rearrangement links TRBV6-6 to TRBJ1-1; the match to TRBD1 covers 8 bases. The germline V gene encodes CDR1 MNHNY and CDR2 SVGAGI (reference sequence). Germline trimming cut 6 bases from V and 5 bases from J; bases unmatched to any gene: 5. The CDR3 sequence is 13 residues long. This chain's CDR3 is CASRSWTGTEAFF. The CDR3, as DNA: TGTGCCAGCAGATCCTGGACAGGGACTGAAGCTTTCTTT.

The chain joins TRBV28 to TRBJ2-1; 10 positions agree with TRBD2. The ends lost 8 bases at V and 3 bases at J; junction bases unmatched: 16. Looked up from germline, CDR1 is MDHEN and CDR2 is SYDVKM. The CDR3 is 18 amino acids. The CDR3 nucleotides read TGTGCCAGCCAACCTCCTATAGCGGGAGGTGTCCGCTACAATGAGCAGTTCTTC. Translating it yields CASQPPIAGGVRYNEQFF.

This chain connects TRBV7-3 to TRBJ2-1, with 8 bases that match TRBD2. V dropped 4 bases and J dropped 2; count of bases not matched to a gene: 4. Germline lookup yields CDR1 SGHTA and CDR2 FQGTGA. CDR3 length: 15 residues. The chain's CDR3 is CASSSVGRAYNEQFF. CDR3 DNA sequence: TGTGCCAGCAGCTCCGTCGGGAGGGCCTACAATGAGCAGTTCTTC.

The genes are TRBV30 and TRBJ2-7; D gene unclear. Germline V gene data show CDR1 as GTSNPN and CDR2 as SVGIG (reference sequence). CDR3 length: 12 amino acids. V was clipped by 0 bases and J by 5 bases, with 8 bases between them. The CDR3 reads CAWSVSYNEQYF. CDR3 coding DNA: TGTGCCTGGAGTGTATCCTATAACGAGCAGTACTTC.

This chain connects TRBV4-3 to TRBJ2-2; the match to TRBD2 covers 9 bases. The CDR3 runs 18 residues. V lost 0 bases to trimming and J lost 5 bases; unmatched junction nucleotides: 10. Germline CDR1 LGHNA, CDR2 YSLEER. CDR3 amino acids: CASSQDLQAGGLTGELFF. DNA for the CDR3: TGCGCCAGCAGCCAAGATCTTCAAGCGGGAGGTTTAACCGGGGAGCTGTTTTTT.

V and J are TRBV28 and TRBJ2-5; TRBD1 matches 9 bases. Germline trimming cut 4 bases from V and 5 bases from J; bases unmatched to any gene: 8. Germline V gene lookup returns CDR1 MDHEN and CDR2 SYDVKM. CDR3 length: 15 amino acids. CDR3 amino acids: CASSSFGTGLETQYF. The CDR3 DNA is TGTGCCAGCAGTTCCTTCGGGACAGGGCTTGAGACCCAGTACTTC.

CDR3 in amino acids: CASSQRTSGRAINEQYF. The CDR3 DNA reads TGCGCCAGCAGCCAAAGGACTAGCGGGAGAGCTATCAACGAGCAGTACTTC. This chain joins TRBV5-1 and TRBJ2-7; 13 nucleotides line up with TRBD2. The V segment lost 4 bases and the J segment 5 bases; nucleotides outside the gene matches: 12. The CDR3 has 17 residues. Germline V gene data show CDR1 as SGHRS and CDR2 as YFSETQ.